This T cell receptor beta chain comes out of a study of blood T cell repertoires in COVID-19. Background on the study: Some COVID-19 samples were acute and others convalescent; all came from the United States, Italy and Spain. PBMCs, B-cell-depleted T cells, or T cells provided the cDNA or gDNA that made up the material.

The CDR3 runs 13 residues. Germline values: CDR1 SGHAT, CDR2 FQNNGV. V gave up 5 bases and J gave up 4 bases, with 12 bases separating them. Per the original data handling: Nucleated cell counts were estimated from reference gene primer amplification. This table comes from immunoSEQ multiplex PCR, and its TCRdb copy is limited to in-frame clones, with some not included. The V and J calls and the clone size are those of that table, but D and trimming were determined from the DNA. Counted here are under 300,000 clones, roughly 89% occurring once; the ten biggest clones make up approximately 1.5%. Sequenced material: peripheral blood. This TCR came from a woman aged 35 to 49 who had recovered from COVID-19. The V and J genes are TRBV11-2 and TRBJ2-7; D perhaps matches TRBD1 (6 bases). In nucleotides, the CDR3 is TGTGCCAGCAGCCGCATTGGGACATACGAGCAGTACTTC. Amino acids: CASSRIGTYEQYF.